These T cell receptor beta chains were read from a single sample in a study of cytotoxic CD8 clonotypes in ibrutinib-treated CLL. Measured with immunoSEQ multiplex PCR; TCRdb has only the in-frame clones, and not every one. Of hundreds of thousands of clones in the sample, around 70% were seen once. Sample: PBMCs, taken after 24 months of ibrutinib treatment. All receptors come from a human donor with chronic lymphocytic leukemia. Both conserved end residues are trimmed from each CDR3.

TRBV7-3	TRBJ2-1	ASSLSSVNEQF
TRBV15	TRBJ1-5	ATSGPTGQPQH
TRBV28	TRBJ1-4	ASNYRPRGEKLF
TRBV10-3	TRBJ1-1	AISELHDVAEAF
TRBV29-1	TRBJ2-2	SVRAGGGSGELF
TRBV29-1	TRBJ2-7	SALGGSSYEQY
TRBV10-1	TRBJ2-2	ATGPGQGSGELF
TRBV28	TRBJ2-7	ASIGSGDTSYEQY
TRBV11-2	TRBJ2-5	ASSWGQGSETQY
TRBV7-2	TRBJ2-3	ASSSDVNTDTQY
TRBV7-3	TRBJ2-5	ASSLTGSLFTIGETQY
TRBV7-2	TRBJ2-1	ASSLKRESGEQF
TRBV10-2	TRBJ2-5	ASKRTGQGMETQY
TRBV7-2	TRBJ2-2	ASSLARAGGGDGELF
TRBV28	TRBJ2-7	ASSSPGTRGPTSSYEQY
TRBV10-3	TRBJ1-4	AISGDRNGEKLF
TRBV18	TRBJ2-7	ASSQTGTSGMIDEQY
TRBV15	TRBJ2-4	ATSRGAGRQGGSIQY
TRBV11-1	TRBJ2-7	ASSTSTSFYEQY
TRBV10-3	TRBJ2-1	AIKTGNNNEQF
TRBV10-3	TRBJ1-1	AISFQGEANTEAF
TRBV6-1	TRBJ2-1	ASSELGSGGEQF
TRBV6-5	TRBJ2-1	ASSYDVYNEQF